Listed here are 16 T cell receptor beta chains from one sample, sequenced in a study of CD8 T cells in ankylosing spondylitis. Broader study findings: In ankylosing spondylitis blood, a motif of roughly 8 highly homologous TCR beta variants appeared characteristic.

TCRdb reanalysed the 5' RACE reads using MiXCR and keeps one entry per CDR3 protein. The sample carries approximately 540,000 distinct CDR3 sequences, over 9.5% recorded once. Antigen specificity for these receptors is unknown. Sequencing input: blood, either unsorted or a sorted T cell fraction (not recorded which). The receptors derive from a male donor with ankylosing spondylitis.

This chain connects TRBV3-1 to TRBJ2-3; D gene ambiguous. CDR1 is LGHDT, CDR2 YNNKEL, per germline (reference sequence). This CDR3 contains 15 residues. Between the trimmed V and J ends, which lost 2 bases and 0 bases, there was a span of 9 bases. CDR3 region: CASSQTAGSTDTQYF. As DNA, the CDR3 is TGTGCCAGCAGCCAAACGGCCGGAAGCACAGATACGCAGTATTTT.

This clonotype was counted at least ten times. The CDR3 is CSVERQVLNTEAFF. CDR3 DNA sequence: TGCAGCGTTGAAAGGCAGGTTTTGAACACTGAAGCTTTCTTT. V usage is TRBV29-1 and J usage is TRBJ1-1; the D is unclear. The CDR3 totals 14 residues. Germline CDR1 and CDR2: SQVTM and ANQGSEA. V lost 2 bases, J lost 0 bases, and 10 bases lay in between.

CDR3 protein: CASSANGGIYEQYF. CDR3 bases: TGTGCCAGCAGCGCCAATGGAGGGATCTACGAGCAGTACTTC. The chain combines TRBV7-6 with TRBJ2-7; D perhaps matches TRBD2 (6 bases). This CDR3 contains 14 residues. Germline V gene sequence: CDR1 SGHVS, CDR2 FNYEAQ. V lost 5 bases to trimming and J lost 3 bases, with 14 bases between them.

This clonotype was found a few times. The chain uses TRBV28 and TRBJ2-7, with D unclear. This CDR3 has 14 residues. In germline, CDR1 is MDHEN, CDR2 SYDVKM. Between the trimmed V and J ends, which lost 4 bases and 0 bases, there was a span of 10 bases. The CDR3 DNA reads TGTGCCAGCAGTTCCAGGATTAGCTCCTACGAGCAGTACGTC. Protein sequence: CASSSRISSYEQYV.

This clonotype was seen a handful of times. This rearrangement joins TRBV24-1 to TRBJ1-1, with D unclear. V lost 1 base and J lost 2, with 4 bases in between. The CDR3 extends over 13 amino acids. Looked up from germline, CDR1 is KGHDR and CDR2 is SFDVKD. The CDR3, as DNA: TGTGCCACCAGTGATTTTACTAACACTGAAGCTTTCTTT. Amino acid sequence: CATSDFTNTEAFF.

This sequence joins TRBV12-5 and TRBJ2-2; D unresolved. V was shortened by 2 bases and J by 6 bases, with 4 bases between the two germline ends. CDR3 size: 12 residues. Germline CDR1 is LGHNT and CDR2 is FRNRAP. Here the CDR3 reads CASGLRAGELFF. CDR3 nucleotides: TGTGCTAGTGGTTTGCGTGCCGGGGAGCTGTTTTTT.

This clonotype was found a few times. V usage is TRBV12-3 or TRBV12-4 and J usage is TRBJ1-5; D is uncertain. The CDR3 loop spans 12 amino acids. Deletions cut 5 bases from V and 7 bases from J, with 9 bases between. In nucleotides, the CDR3 is TGTGCCAGCAGTGACTGGGAACAGCCCCAGCATTTT. It yields the protein CASSDWEQPQHF.

This clonotype was recorded a few times. DNA for the CDR3: TGCAGTGCGGGACTAGAGCTTTACAATGAGCAGTTCTTC. Its protein is CSAGLELYNEQFF. This chain connects TRBV20-1 to TRBJ2-1; 8 nucleotides match TRBD2. CDR3 length equals 13 residues. The germline CDR1 and CDR2 sequences are DFQATT and SNEGSKA (reference sequence). With 6 bases clipped from V and 4 bases from J, the junction kept 5 bases outside the gene matches.

V gene TRBV13 combines with J gene TRBJ2-1; the D is unclear. Germline CDR1 and CDR2: PRHDT and FYEKMQ (reference sequence). The CDR3 has 13 amino acids. The ends were cut back, 5 bases at V and 8 bases at J, with 13 bases in the middle. The CDR3 sequence: CASSPGVSDEQFF. DNA for the CDR3: TGTGCCAGCAGCCCTGGGGTGAGCGATGAGCAGTTCTTC.

This clonotype was observed at least ten times. One end of the junction does not line up with germline, which may come from a read error. The CDR3 DNA reads TGTGCAAGCAGTCACACCGGGACAGACTACGAGCAGTACTTC. Translating gives CASSHTGTDYEQYF. The genes are TRBV4-2 and TRBJ2-7, with 7 bases aligning to TRBD1. The germline gives CDR1 LGHNA, CDR2 YNFKEQ. The CDR3 is 14 amino acids.

V is TRBV19 and J is TRBJ2-1; D gene unclear. Germline CDR1 reads LNHDA; CDR2 reads SQIVND (reference sequence). CDR3 size: 12 residues. Deletions cut 4 bases from V and 2 bases from J, with 3 bases between. CDR3 residues: CASSTAYNEQFF. The CDR3 DNA sequence: TGTGCCAGTAGTACTGCCTACAATGAGCAGTTCTTC.

In its sample, this clonotype was seen a few times. The chain recombines TRBV20-1 with TRBJ2-1; D is unresolved. The CDR3 sequence is 14 residues long. V was clipped by 2 bases and J by 6 bases, with 14 bases between them. Germline-derived CDR1 and CDR2 are DFQATT and SNEGSKA (reference sequence). DNA of the CDR3: TGCAGTGCTAGAAGCGCTAGTGGGGTCAATGAGCAGTTCTTC. Amino acid sequence: CSARSASGVNEQFF.

V is TRBV27 and J is TRBJ1-6; D remains unclear. Germline loops: CDR1 MNHEY, CDR2 SMNVEV (reference sequence). V was cut by 5 bases and J by 0 bases, with 8 bases left in between. The CDR3 covers 15 residues. CDR3 loop: CASSTPSSYNSPLHF. DNA for the CDR3: TGTGCCAGCAGTACCCCCAGCTCCTATAATTCACCCCTCCACTTT.

The V and J genes are TRBV15 and TRBJ1-4; D might be TRBD1 (5 bases). V was pared by 3 bases and J by 8 bases, with 10 bases between. Germline V gives CDR1 LNHNV, CDR2 YYDKDF (reference sequence). CDR3 size: 13 residues. Here the CDR3 DNA reads TGTGCCACCAGCAGCGGGACTCGCGAAAAACTGTTTTTT. Its protein product is CATSSGTREKLFF.

The chain links TRBV20-1 to TRBJ2-3; D is unclear. The ends were cut back, 1 base at V and 5 bases at J, with 4 bases in the middle. The CDR3 spans 11 residues. CDR1 and CDR2 (germline): DFQATT, SNEGSKA (reference sequence). This chain's CDR3 is CSARGEDTQYF. The CDR3 DNA sequence: TGCAGTGCTAGAGGAGAAGATACGCAGTATTTT.

This clonotype has just a few counts. The rearrangement uses TRBV7-9 and TRBJ2-7; D unclear. This CDR3 is 15 amino acids long. CDR1 is SEHNR and CDR2 is FQNEAQ in the germline V gene (reference sequence). Trimming removed 1 base from V and 3 bases from J, with 13 bases in between. The CDR3 nucleotides are TGTGCCAGCAGCTTAGATAACCCTCTCCGCTACGAGCAGTACTTC. Translation: CASSLDNPLRYEQYF.